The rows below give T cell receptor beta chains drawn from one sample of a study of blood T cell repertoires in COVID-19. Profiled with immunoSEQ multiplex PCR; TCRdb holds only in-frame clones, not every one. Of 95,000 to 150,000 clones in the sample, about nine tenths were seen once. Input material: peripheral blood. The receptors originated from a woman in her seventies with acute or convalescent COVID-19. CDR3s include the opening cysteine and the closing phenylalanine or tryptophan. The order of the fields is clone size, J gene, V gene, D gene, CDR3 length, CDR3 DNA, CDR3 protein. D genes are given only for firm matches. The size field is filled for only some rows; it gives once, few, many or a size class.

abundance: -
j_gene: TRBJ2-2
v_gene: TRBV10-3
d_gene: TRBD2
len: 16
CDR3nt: TGTGCCATCAGTAATGGACTAGCCCCGGGCACCGGGGAGCTGTTTTTT
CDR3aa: CAISNGLAPGTGELFF

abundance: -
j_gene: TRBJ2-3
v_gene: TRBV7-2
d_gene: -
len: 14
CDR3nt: TGTGCCAGCAGCTTAGATGTGGCCCCTCCTACGCAGTATTTT
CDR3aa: CASSLDVAPPTQYF

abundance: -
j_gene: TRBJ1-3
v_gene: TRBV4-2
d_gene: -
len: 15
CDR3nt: TGTGCCAGCAGCCTCCGGGGGATCTCTGGAAACACCATATATTTT
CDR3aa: CASSLRGISGNTIYF

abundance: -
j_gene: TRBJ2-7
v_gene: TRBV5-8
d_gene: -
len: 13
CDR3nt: TGTGCCAGCAGCTTCCAGCAGCAGGGGAGGGTTGGATTC
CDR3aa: CASSFQQQGRVGF

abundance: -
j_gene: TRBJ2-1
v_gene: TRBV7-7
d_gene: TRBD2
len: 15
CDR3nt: TGTGCTAGCAGCTCCGGACTAGCGGGAGTCAATGAGCAGTTCTTC
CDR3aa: CASSSGLAGVNEQFF

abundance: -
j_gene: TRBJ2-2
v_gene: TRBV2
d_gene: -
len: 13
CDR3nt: TGTGCCAGCGTAGCGGAACACACCGGGGAGCTGTTTTTT
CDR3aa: CASVAEHTGELFF

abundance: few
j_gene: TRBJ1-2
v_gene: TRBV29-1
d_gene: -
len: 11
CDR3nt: TGCAGCGCTTGGACTCCGGCCGGCTACACCTTC
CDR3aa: CSAWTPAGYTF

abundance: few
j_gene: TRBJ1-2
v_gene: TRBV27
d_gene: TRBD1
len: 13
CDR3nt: TGTGCCAGCAGGACAGGGGGAACCTATGGCTACACCTTC
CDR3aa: CASRTGGTYGYTF

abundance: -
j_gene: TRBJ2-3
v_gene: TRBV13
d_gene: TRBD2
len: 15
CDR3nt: TGTGCCAGCAGCCAAAGAGCGGGGAGCACAGATACGCAGTATTTT
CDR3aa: CASSQRAGSTDTQYF

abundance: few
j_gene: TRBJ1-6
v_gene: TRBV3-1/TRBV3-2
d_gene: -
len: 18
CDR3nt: TGTGCCAGCAGCCAAGACCGCGGAAGGGGTGTTTATAATTCACCCCTCCACTTT
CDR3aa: CASSQDRGRGVYNSPLHF

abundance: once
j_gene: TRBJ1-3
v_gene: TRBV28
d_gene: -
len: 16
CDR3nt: TGTGCCAGCAGTTTCTGGGACACCAACTCTGGAAACACCATATATTTT
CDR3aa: CASSFWDTNSGNTIYF

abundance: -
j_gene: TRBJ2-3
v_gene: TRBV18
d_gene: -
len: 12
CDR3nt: TGTGCCAGCTCACCGTCCGCAGATACGCAGTATTTT
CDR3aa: CASSPSADTQYF

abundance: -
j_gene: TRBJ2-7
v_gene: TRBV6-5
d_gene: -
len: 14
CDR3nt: TGTGCCGGCAGGACGGACAGCTACAGCTACGAGCAGTACTTC
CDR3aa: CAGRTDSYSYEQYF

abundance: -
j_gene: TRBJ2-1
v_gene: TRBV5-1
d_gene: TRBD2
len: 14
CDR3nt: TGCGCCAGCATGCTGACTAGCGGGGGTAATGAGCAGTTCTTC
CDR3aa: CASMLTSGGNEQFF

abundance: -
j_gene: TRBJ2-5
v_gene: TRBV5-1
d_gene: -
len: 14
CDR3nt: TGCGCCAGCAGCCCAATTCGCGGCCAAGAGACCCAGTACTTC
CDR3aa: CASSPIRGQETQYF

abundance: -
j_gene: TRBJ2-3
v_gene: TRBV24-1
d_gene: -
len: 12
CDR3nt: TGTGCCACCAGTGAAGCTACAGATACGCAGTATTTT
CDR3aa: CATSEATDTQYF

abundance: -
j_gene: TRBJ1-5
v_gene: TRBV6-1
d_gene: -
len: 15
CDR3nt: TGTGCCAGCAGTGAAGTTCGCCCAGGGAAGCAGCCCCAGCATTTT
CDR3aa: CASSEVRPGKQPQHF

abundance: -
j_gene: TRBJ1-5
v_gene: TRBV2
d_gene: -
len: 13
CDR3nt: TGTGCCAGCAGGGCGGTTGGTCATCAGCCCCAGCATTTT
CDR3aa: CASRAVGHQPQHF

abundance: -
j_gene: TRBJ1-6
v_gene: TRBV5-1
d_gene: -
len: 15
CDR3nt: TGCGCCAGCAGCCCCCTGTGGGGGGAGAATTCACCCCTCCACTTT
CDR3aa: CASSPLWGENSPLHF

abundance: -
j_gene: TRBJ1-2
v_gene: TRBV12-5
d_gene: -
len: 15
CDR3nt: TGTGCTAGTGGTTTGGGCAGGGCTTGGAACTATGGCTACACCTTC
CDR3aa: CASGLGRAWNYGYTF

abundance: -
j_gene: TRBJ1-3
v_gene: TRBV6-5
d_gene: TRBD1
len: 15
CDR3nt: TGTGCCAGCAGTTACGGGGACAGGGGCAGAAACACCATATATTTT
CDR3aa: CASSYGDRGRNTIYF

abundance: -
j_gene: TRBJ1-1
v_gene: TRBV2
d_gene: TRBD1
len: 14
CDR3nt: TGTGCCAGCAGTCGACAGGGTGGCGACACTGAAGCTTTCTTT
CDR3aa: CASSRQGGDTEAFF

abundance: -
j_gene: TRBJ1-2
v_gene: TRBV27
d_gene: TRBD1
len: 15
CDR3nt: TGTGCCAGCAGGTCCGGGACAGGGGCCAACTATGGCTACACCTTC
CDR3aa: CASRSGTGANYGYTF

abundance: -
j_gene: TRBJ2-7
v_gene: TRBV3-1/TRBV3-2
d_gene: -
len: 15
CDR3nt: TGTGCCAGCAGCCAAGATTTCAAGGGGAGGTACGAGCAGTACTTC
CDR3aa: CASSQDFKGRYEQYF